Listed here are 10 T cell receptor beta chains from one sample, sequenced in a study of blood T cells in healthy people across ages (dated by TCRdb to between 2014 and 2016). To prepare the library, 5' RACE was applied. Sequencing relied on an Illumina HiSeq 2500. The second PCR ran for roughly 7 to 11 cycles and used a J-beta primer mix along with a sample-barcoded 5' primer. TCRdb ran its own pipeline on the public reads, namely fastp trimming at Q25 and MiXCR clone calling, and kept in-frame beta chains. Rows with one shared CDR3 protein collapse into an entry with the most common genes and DNA. The table for this sample lists about 1.6 million distinct CDR3 sequences; almost 35% of them were counted only once. 11% of the sample is taken by the ten largest. Sequenced input: blood. The receptors shown here come from a woman aged 25 to 39 in good health.

The CDR3 spells CSARDRRHINTGELFF. CDR3 nucleotides: TGCAGTGCTAGAGATAGGAGGCATATTAACACCGGGGAGCTGTTTTTT. The V call is TRBV20-1, the J call TRBJ2-2; the D gene is possibly TRBD2 (5 bases). Trimming took off 0 bases at V and 2 bases at J, with 13 bases between the two ends. The CDR3 has 16 residues. CDR1 is DFQATT and CDR2 is SNEGSKA in the germline V gene (reference sequence).

This sequence joins TRBV20-1 and TRBJ2-5; D is unclear. Germline V CDR1 and CDR2: DFQATT, SNEGSKA (reference sequence). The V and J ends lost 7 bases and 2 bases respectively, with 5 bases between them. The CDR3 extends over 10 amino acids. The CDR3 spells CSEQQETQYF. DNA for the CDR3: TGCAGTGAACAGCAAGAGACCCAGTACTTC.

This chain joins TRBV20-1 and TRBJ1-2, with D perhaps matching TRBD1 (5 bases). Trimming stripped 0 bases from V and 5 bases from J, with 16 bases between. The germline CDR1 and CDR2 sequences are DFQATT and SNEGSKA (reference sequence). This CDR3 comprises 15 residues. The CDR3 DNA sequence: TGCAGTGCTAGAGATCTGAGGATAGGGGTGTATGGCTACACCTTC. This gives the protein CSARDLRIGVYGYTF.

This clonotype was seen more than once but under ten times. The chain is built from TRBV3-1 and TRBJ2-7, with 7 positions matching TRBD2. Looked up from germline, CDR1 is LGHDT and CDR2 is YNNKEL (reference sequence). J was trimmed by 6 bases and V by 2 bases; bases with no gene match: 13. CDR3 size: 16 residues. The CDR3 DNA reads as TGTGCCAGCAGCCAATTCTGGGCGGGAGAAGGATCCGAGCAGTACTTC. This gives the protein CASSQFWAGEGSEQYF.

This chain uses TRBV24-1 with TRBJ1-5; 7 bases agree with TRBD1. There are 15 residues in the CDR3. Germline V gives CDR1 KGHDR, CDR2 SFDVKD. V shed 5 bases and J 6 bases; nucleotides not matched to a gene: 9. In nucleotides, the CDR3 is TGTGCCACCAGTGCGGCAGGGGGATTGGGTCAGCCCCAGCATTTT. As protein: CATSAAGGLGQPQHF.

The rearrangement uses TRBV5-1 and TRBJ2-3, with unresolved D. This CDR3 contains 15 residues. Per the germline V gene, CDR1 is SGHRS and CDR2 is YFSETQ. Trimming stripped 6 bases from V and 0 bases from J, with 14 bases between. The CDR3 bases are TGCGCCAGCAAACCGAGAGCTCAAAGCACAGATACGCAGTATTTT. As protein: CASKPRAQSTDTQYF.

The chain combines TRBV27 with TRBJ2-5; 7 bases map to TRBD2. CDR1 is MNHEY, CDR2 SMNVEV, per germline (reference sequence). CDR3 length equals 15 residues. Trimming took 2 bases from V and 4 from J; bases not matched to a gene: 7. CDR3 in amino acids: CASSLGEGRRETQYF. The CDR3 DNA reads as TGTGCCAGCAGTTTAGGGGAGGGGAGACGAGAGACCCAGTACTTC.

This clonotype was seen more than once but under ten times. The V call is TRBV5-1, the J call TRBJ2-1; D is unclear. The CDR3 totals 15 residues. V was trimmed by 5 bases and J by 0 bases, leaving 12 bases between them. Germline V CDR1 and CDR2: SGHRS, YFSETQ. The CDR3 loop is CASSKQPNSYNEQFF. In DNA form, the CDR3 reads TGCGCCAGCAGTAAACAGCCCAACTCCTACAATGAGCAGTTCTTC.

V is TRBV2 and J is TRBJ2-1; 7 bases agree with TRBD1. Trimming at V came to 11 bases and at J to 9 bases, leaving 10 bases not matched to a gene. Per the germline V gene, CDR1 is SNHLY and CDR2 is FYNNEI. The CDR3 runs 12 residues. Here the CDR3 reads CAGRLQGLEQFF. The CDR3 nucleotides are TGTGCCGGACGATTACAGGGGCTTGAGCAGTTCTTC.

The V gene is TRBV10-3, the J gene TRBJ2-7; 8 bases match TRBD2. Germline V CDR1 and CDR2: ENHRY, SYGVKD. V was clipped by 2 bases and J by 7 bases; unmatched bases: 10. The CDR3 runs 15 residues. The DNA for the CDR3 is TGTGCCATCAGTGAGGTGTCGGGGGGGCCGGAAGAGCAGTACTTC. As protein: CAISEVSGGPEEQYF.